The sequence of this T cell receptor beta chain was determined in a study of human T cells and chemical hapten exposure. Study-level findings and limits: Unchanged with DPC sensitization were TCRs above 1 in 1000 frequency. Donors had alopecia, so their immune response may differ from healthy people's.

TCRdb recomputed calls from the RACE reads with MiXCR, one row per CDR3 protein. This sample has about 90,000 distinct CDR3 sequences, with roughly a tenth found just once. Time point reported: patch test 3, about 24 weeks after DPC sensitization. The treatment: therapeutic diphenylcyclopropenone sensitization with weekly scalp DPC. CDR3 length equals 13 residues. Germline V gene data show CDR1 as MNHEY and CDR2 as SVGEGT. Trimming took 4 bases from V and 7 from J, leaving 10 bases between them. This clonotype has more than one count but fewer than ten. Its antigen is still unknown. The chain couples TRBV6-2 or TRBV6-3 to TRBJ2-2, with D perhaps matching TRBD1 (5 bases). This TCR was recovered from a woman younger than 45 with alopecia areata. Some clones in this sample may be carry-over from other donors' samples. Source: whole blood, taken in connection with sensitization to the hapten diphenylcyclopropenone (DPC). Written as DNA, the CDR3 is TGTGCCAGCAGTTCAGGGATCATCGGGGAGCTGTTTTTT. It encodes CASSSGIIGELFF.